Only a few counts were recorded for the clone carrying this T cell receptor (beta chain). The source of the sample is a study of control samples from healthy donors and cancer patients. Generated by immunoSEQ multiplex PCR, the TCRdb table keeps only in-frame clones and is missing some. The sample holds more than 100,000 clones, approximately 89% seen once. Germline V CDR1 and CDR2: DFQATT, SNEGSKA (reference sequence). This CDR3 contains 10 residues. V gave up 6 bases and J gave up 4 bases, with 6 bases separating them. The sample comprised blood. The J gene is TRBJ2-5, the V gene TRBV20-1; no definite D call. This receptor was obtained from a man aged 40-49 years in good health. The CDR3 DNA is TGCAGTGCGGATAGAGAGACCCAGTACTTC. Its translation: CSADRETQYF.